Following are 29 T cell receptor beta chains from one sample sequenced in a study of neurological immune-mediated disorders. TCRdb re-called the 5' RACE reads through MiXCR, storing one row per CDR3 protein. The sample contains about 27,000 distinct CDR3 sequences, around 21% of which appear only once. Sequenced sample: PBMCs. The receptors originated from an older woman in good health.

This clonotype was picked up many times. DNA of the CDR3: TGTGCCAGCAGCTTAGACGTGGTGGGGACCCAGTACTTC. Protein: CASSLDVVGTQYF. The chain joins TRBV7-2 to TRBJ2-5; D unresolved. Germline V gene lookup returns CDR1 SGHTA and CDR2 FQGNSA. The CDR3 covers 13 residues. V was clipped by 1 base and J by 7 bases, with 10 bases between them.

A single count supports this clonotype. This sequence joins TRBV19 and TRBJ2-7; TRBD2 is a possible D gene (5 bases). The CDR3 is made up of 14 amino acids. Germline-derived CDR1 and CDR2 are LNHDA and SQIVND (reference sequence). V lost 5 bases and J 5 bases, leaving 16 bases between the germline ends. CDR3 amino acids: CASSEAVPTHEQYF. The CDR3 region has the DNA TGTGCCAGTAGTGAAGCGGTGCCAACCCACGAGCAGTACTTC.

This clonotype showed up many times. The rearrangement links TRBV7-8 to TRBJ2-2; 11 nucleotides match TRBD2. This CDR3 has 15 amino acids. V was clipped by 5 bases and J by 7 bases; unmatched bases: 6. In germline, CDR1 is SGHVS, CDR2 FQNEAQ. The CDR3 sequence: CASSRSGGAIGELFF. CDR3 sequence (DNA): TGTGCCAGCAGCCGTAGCGGGGGGGCAATCGGGGAGCTGTTTTTT. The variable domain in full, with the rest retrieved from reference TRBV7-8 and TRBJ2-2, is GAGVSQSPRYKVAKRGQDVALRCDPISGHVSLFWYQQALGQGPEFLTYFQNEAQLDKSGLPSDRFFAERPEGSVSTLKIQRTQQEDSAVYLCASSRSGGAIGELFFGEGSRLTVL.

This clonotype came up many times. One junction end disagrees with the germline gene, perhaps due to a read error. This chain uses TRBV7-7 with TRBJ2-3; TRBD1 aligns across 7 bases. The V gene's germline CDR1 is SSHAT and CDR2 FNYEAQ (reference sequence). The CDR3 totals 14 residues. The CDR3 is CASSPKGAGDTQYF. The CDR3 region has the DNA TGTGCTAGCAGCCCCAAGGGGGCTGGGGATACGCAGTATTTT.

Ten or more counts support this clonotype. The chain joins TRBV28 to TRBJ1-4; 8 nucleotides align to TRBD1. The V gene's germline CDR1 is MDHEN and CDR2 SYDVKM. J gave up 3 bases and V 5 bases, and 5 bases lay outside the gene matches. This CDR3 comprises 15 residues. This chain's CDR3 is CASSTRQGPNEKLFF. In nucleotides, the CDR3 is TGTGCCAGCAGTACCCGACAGGGGCCTAATGAAAAACTGTTTTTT.

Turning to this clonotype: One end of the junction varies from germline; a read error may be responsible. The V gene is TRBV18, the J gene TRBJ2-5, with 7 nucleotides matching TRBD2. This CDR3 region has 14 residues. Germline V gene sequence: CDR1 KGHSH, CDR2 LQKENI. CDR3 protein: CSSSELAGQETQYF. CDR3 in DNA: TGTTCCAGCTCAGAGTTAGCGGGTCAAGAGACCCAGTACTTC.

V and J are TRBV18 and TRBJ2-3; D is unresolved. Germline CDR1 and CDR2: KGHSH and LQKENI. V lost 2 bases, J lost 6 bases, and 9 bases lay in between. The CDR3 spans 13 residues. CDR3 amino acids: CASSPKSTDTQYF. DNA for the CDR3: TGTGCCAGCTCACCAAAAAGTACGGATACGCAGTATTTT. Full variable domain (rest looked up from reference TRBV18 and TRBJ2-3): NAGVMQNPRHLVRRRGQEARLRCSPMKGHSHVYWYRQLPEEGLKFMVYLQKENIIDESGMPKERFSAEFPKEGPSILRIQQVVRGDSAAYFCASSPKSTDTQYFGPGTRLTVL.

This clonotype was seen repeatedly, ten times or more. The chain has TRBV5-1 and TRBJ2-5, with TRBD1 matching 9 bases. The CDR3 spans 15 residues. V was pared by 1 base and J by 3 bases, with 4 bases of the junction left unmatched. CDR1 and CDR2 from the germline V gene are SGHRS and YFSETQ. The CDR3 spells CASSLRGQGEETQYF. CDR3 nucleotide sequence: TGCGCCAGCAGCTTGCGGGGACAGGGAGAAGAGACCCAGTACTTC. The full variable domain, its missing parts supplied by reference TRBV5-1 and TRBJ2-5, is KAGVTQTPRYLIKTRGQQVTLSCSPISGHRSVSWYQQTPGQGLQFLFEYFSETQRNKGNFPGRFSGRQFSNSRSEMNVSTLELGDSALYLCASSLRGQGEETQYFGPGTRLLVL.

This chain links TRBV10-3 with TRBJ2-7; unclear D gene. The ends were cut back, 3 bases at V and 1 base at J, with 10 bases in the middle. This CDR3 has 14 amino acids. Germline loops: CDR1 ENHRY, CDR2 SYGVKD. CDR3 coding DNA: TGTGCCATCAGTGATATGGCGTCATCCTACGAGCAGTACTTC. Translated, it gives CAISDMASSYEQYF.

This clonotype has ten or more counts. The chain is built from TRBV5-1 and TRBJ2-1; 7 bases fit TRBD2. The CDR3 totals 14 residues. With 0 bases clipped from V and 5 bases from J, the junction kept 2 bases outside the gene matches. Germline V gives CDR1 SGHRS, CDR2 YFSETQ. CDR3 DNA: TGCGCCAGCAGCTTGGACGGGGGGAACAATGAGCAGTTCTTC. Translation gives CASSLDGGNNEQFF.

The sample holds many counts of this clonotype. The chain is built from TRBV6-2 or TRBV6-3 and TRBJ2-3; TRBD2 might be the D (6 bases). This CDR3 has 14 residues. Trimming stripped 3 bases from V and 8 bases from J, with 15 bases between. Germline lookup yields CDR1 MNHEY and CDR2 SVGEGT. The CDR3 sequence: CASSYTGLPGTQYF. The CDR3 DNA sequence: TGTGCCAGCAGTTATACGGGACTCCCCGGTACGCAGTATTTT.

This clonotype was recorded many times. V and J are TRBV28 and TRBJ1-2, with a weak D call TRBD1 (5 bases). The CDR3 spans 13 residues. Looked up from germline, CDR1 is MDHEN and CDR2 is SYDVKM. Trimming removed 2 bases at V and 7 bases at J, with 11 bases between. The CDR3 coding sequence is TGTGCCAGCAGTTTACACAGGCCCCCTGGCTACACCTTC. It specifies CASSLHRPPGYTF.

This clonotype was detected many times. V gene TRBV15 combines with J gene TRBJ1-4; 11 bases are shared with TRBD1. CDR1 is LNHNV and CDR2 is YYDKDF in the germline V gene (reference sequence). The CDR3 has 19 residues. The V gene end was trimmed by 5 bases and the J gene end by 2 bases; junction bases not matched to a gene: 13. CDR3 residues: CATSDRDRGTLWTNEKLFF. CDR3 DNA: TGTGCCACCAGCGACCGGGACAGGGGGACCCTGTGGACTAATGAAAAACTGTTTTTT.

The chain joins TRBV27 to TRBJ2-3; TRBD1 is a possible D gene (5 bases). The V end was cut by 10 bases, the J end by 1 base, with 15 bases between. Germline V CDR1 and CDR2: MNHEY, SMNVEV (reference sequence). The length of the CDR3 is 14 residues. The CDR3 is CAIAGHARTDTQYF. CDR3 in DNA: TGTGCCATCGCCGGACACGCTCGCACAGATACGCAGTATTTT.

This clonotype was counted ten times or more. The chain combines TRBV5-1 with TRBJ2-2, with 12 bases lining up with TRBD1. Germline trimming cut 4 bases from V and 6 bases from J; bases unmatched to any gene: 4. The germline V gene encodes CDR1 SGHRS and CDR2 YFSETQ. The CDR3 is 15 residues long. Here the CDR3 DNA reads TGCGCCAGCAGCCCGGGGACAGGGGGCTCCGGGGAGCTGTTTTTT. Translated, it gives CASSPGTGGSGELFF.

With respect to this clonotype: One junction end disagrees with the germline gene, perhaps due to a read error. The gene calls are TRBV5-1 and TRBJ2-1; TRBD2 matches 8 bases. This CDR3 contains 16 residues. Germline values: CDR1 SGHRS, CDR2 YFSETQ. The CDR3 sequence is CTSSLGSGGSYNEQFF. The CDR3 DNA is TGCACCAGTAGCTTGGGGTCGGGAGGGTCCTACAATGAGCAGTTCTTC.

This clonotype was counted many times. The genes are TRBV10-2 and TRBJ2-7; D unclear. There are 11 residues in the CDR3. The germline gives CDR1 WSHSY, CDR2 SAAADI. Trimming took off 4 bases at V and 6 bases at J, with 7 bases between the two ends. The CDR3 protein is CASSGGREQYF. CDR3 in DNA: TGCGCCAGCAGTGGGGGTCGCGAGCAGTACTTC.

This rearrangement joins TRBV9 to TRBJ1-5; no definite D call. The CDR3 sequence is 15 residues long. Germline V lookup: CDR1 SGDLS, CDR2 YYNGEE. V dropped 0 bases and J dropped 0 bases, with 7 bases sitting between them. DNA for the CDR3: TGTGCCAGCAGCGTAGGAGTACATAGCAATCAGCCCCAGCATTTT. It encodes CASSVGVHSNQPQHF. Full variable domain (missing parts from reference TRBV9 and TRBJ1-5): DSGVTQTPKHLITATGQRVTLRCSPRSGDLSVYWYQQSLDQGLQFLIQYYNGEERAKGNILERFSAQQFPDLHSELNLSSLELGDSALYFCASSVGVHSNQPQHFGDGTRLSIL.

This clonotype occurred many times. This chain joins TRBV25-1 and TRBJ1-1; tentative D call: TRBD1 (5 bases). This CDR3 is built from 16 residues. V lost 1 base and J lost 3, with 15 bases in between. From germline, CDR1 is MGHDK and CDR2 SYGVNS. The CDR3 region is CASSEWGAGVDTEAFF. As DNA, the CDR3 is TGTGCCAGCAGTGAATGGGGCGCGGGGGTAGACACTGAAGCTTTCTTT.

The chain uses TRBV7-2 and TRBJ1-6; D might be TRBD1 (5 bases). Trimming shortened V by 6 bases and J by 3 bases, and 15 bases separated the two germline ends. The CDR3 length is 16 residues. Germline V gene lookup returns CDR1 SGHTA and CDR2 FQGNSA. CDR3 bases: TGTGCCAGCAGGTTCCCGGGGGATGACTATAATTCACCCCTCCACTTT. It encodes CASRFPGDDYNSPLHF. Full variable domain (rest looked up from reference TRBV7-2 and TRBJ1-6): GAGVSQSPSNKVTEKGKDVELRCDPISGHTALYWYRQSLGQGLEFLIYFQGNSAPDKSGLPSDRFSAERTGGSVSTLTIQRTQQEDSAVYLCASRFPGDDYNSPLHFGNGTRLTVT.

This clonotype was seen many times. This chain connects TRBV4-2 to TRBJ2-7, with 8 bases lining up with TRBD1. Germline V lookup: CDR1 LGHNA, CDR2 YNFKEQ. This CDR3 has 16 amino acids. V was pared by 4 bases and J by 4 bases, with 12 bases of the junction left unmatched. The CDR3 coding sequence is TGTGCCAGCAGCCGAGAACCAGGGGGCGCAGGGTACGAGCAGTACTTC. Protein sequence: CASSREPGGAGYEQYF.

In nucleotides, the CDR3 is TGCAGTGCTAAACAGGGGGGGAGGGCAGATACGCAGTATTTT. Translated, it gives CSAKQGGRADTQYF. The V gene is TRBV20-1, the J gene TRBJ2-3, with D possibly matching TRBD1 (8 bases). CDR1 DFQATT and CDR2 SNEGSKA come from the germline V gene (reference sequence). The CDR3 runs to 14 residues. V was cut by 4 bases and J by 4 bases, with 15 bases left in between.

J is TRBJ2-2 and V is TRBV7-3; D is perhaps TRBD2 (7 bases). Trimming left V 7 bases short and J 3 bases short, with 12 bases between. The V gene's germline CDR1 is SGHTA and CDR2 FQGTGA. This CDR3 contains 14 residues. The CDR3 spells CASMKGGHTGELFF. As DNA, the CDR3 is TGTGCCAGCATGAAGGGGGGGCACACCGGGGAGCTGTTTTTT.

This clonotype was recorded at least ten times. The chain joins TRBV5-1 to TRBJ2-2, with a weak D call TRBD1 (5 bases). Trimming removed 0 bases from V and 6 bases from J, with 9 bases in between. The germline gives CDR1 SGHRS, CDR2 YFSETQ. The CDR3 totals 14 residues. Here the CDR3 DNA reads TGCGCCAGCAGCTTGGACGCAGGGTCCGGGGAGCTGTTTTTT. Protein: CASSLDAGSGELFF.

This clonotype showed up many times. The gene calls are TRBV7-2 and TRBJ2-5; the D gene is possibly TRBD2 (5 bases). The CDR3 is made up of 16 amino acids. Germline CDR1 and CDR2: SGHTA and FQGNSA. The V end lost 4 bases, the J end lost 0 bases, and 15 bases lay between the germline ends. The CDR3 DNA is TGTGCCAGCAGCTCAGGAGGTTTCGGGGACCAAGAGACCCAGTACTTC. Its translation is CASSSGGFGDQETQYF.

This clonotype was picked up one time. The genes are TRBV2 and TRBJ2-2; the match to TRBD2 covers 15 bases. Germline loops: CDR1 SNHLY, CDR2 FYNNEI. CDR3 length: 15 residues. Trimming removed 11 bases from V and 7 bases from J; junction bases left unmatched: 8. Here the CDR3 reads CAAGTSGRIGGELFF. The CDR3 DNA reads TGTGCCGCCGGGACTAGCGGGAGGATTGGCGGGGAGCTGTTTTTT.

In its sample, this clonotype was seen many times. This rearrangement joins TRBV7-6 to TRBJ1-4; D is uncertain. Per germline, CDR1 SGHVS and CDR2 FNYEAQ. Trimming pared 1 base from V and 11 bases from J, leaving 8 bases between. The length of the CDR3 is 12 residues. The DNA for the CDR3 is TGTGCCAGCAGCTTAGTCTCCTGGAAACTGTTTTTT. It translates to CASSLVSWKLFF.

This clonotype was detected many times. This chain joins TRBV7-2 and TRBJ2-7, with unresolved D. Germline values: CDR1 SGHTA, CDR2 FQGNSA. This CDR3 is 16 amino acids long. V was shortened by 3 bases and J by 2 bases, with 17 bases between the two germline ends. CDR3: CASSFRRSGRPYEQYF. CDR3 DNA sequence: TGTGCCAGCAGCTTTCGCCGTTCGGGTCGACCCTACGAGCAGTACTTC.

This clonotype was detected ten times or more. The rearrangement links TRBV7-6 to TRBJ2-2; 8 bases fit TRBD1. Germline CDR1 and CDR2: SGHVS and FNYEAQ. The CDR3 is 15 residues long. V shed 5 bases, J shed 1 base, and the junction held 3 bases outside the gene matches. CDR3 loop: CASSGDRGNTGELFF. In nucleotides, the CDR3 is TGTGCCAGCAGCGGCGACAGGGGGAACACCGGGGAGCTGTTTTTT.